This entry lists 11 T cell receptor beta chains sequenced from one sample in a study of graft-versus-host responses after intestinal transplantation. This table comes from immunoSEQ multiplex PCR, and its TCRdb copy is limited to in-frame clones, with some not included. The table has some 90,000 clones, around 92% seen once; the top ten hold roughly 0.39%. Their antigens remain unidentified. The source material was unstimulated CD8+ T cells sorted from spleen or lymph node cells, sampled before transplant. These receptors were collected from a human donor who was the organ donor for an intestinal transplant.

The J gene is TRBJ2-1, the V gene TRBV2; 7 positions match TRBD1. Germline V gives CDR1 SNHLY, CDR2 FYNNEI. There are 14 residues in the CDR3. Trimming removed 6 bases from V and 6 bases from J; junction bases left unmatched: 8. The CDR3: CASRSTGPGNEQFF. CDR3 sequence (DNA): TGTGCCAGCAGATCGACAGGGCCGGGCAATGAGCAGTTCTTC. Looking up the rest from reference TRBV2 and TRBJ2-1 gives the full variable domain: EPEVTQTPSHQVTQMGQEVILRCVPISNHLYFYWYRQILGQKVEFLVSFYNNEISEKSEIFDDQFSVERPDGSNFTLKIRSTKLEDSAMYFCASRSTGPGNEQFFGPGTRLTVL.

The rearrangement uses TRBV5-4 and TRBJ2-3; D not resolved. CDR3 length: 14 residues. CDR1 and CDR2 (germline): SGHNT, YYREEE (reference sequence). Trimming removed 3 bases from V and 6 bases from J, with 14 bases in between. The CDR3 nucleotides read TGTGCCAGCAGCTCGGCGTTAGCCTTTGATACGCAGTATTTT. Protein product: CASSSALAFDTQYF.

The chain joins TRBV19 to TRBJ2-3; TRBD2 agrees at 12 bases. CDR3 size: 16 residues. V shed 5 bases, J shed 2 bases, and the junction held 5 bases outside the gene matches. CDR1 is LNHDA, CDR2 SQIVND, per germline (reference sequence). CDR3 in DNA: TGTGCCAGTAGTCCCACTAGCGGGGGGTACACAGATACGCAGTATTTT. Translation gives CASSPTSGGYTDTQYF.

The CDR3 is CASTGESENIQYF. The DNA of the CDR3 is TGTGCCAGCACGGGGGAAAGTGAAAACATTCAGTACTTC. The gene calls are TRBV5-4 and TRBJ2-4, with D maybe TRBD2 (6 bases). V dropped 6 bases and J dropped 5 bases, with 12 bases sitting between them. The CDR3 is 13 amino acids. The germline V gene has CDR1 SGHNT and CDR2 YYREEE (reference sequence).

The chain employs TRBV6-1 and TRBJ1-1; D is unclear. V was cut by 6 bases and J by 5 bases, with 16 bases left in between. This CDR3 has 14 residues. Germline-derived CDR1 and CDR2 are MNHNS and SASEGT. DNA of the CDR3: TGTGCCAGCAGCGATTGGCGCGGAGGAACTGAAGCTTTCTTT. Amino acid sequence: CASSDWRGGTEAFF.

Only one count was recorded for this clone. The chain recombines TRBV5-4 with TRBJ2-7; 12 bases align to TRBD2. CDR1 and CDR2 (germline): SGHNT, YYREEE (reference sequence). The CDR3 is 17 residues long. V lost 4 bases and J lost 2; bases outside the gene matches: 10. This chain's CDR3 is CASSETSGGFQPYEQYF. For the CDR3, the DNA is TGTGCCAGCAGCGAAACTAGCGGGGGGTTTCAACCCTACGAGCAGTACTTC.

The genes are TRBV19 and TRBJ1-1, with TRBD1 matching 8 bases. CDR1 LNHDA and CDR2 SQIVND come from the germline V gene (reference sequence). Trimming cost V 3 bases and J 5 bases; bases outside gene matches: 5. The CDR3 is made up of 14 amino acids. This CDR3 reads CASSIGQGGTEAFF. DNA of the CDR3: TGTGCCAGTAGTATTGGACAGGGAGGGACTGAAGCTTTCTTT. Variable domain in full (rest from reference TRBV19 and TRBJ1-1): DGGITQSPKYLFRKEGQNVTLSCEQNLNHDAMYWYRQDPGQGLRLIYYSQIVNDFQKGDIAEGYSVSREKKESFPLTVTSAQKNPTAFYLCASSIGQGGTEAFFGQGTRLTVV.

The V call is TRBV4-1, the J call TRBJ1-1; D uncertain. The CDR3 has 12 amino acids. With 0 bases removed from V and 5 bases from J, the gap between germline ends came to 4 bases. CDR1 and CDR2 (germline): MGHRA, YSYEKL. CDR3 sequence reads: CASSQDRTEAFF. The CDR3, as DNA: TGCGCCAGCAGCCAAGATCGGACTGAAGCTTTCTTT.

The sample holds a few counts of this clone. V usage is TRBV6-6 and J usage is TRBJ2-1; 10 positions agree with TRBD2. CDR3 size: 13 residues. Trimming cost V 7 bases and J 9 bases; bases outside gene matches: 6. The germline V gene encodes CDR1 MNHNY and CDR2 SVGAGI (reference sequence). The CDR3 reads CASNPSGGGEQFF. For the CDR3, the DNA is TGTGCCAGCAACCCTAGCGGGGGTGGTGAGCAGTTCTTC.

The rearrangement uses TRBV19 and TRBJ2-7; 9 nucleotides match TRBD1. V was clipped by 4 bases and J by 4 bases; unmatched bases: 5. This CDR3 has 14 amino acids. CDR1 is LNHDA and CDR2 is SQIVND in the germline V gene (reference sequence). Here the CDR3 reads CASSTGQGLYEQYF. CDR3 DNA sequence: TGTGCCAGTAGTACGGGACAGGGCCTTTACGAGCAGTACTTC.

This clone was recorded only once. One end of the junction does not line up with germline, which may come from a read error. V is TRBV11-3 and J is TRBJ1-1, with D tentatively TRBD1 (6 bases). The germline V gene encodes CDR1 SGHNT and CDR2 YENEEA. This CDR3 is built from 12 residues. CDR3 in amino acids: CVSSPGDKEAFF. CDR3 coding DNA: TGTGTCAGCAGCCCAGGGGACAAGGAAGCTTTCTTT.